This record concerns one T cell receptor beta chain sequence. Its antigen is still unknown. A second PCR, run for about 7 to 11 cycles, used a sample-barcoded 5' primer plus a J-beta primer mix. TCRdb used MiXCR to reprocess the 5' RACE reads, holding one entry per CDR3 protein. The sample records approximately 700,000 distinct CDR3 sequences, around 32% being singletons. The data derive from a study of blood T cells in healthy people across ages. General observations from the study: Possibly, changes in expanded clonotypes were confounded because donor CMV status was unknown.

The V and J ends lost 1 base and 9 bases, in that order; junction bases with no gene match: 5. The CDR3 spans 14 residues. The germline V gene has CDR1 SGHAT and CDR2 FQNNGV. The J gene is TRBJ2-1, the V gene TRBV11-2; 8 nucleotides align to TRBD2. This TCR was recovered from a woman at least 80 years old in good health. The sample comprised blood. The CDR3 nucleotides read TGTGCCAGCAGCTTAGGTCGGGGGGGCGTTGAGCAGTTCTTC. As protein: CASSLGRGGVEQFF. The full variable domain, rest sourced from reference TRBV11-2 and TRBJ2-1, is EAGVAQSPRYKIIEKRQSVAFWCNPISGHATLYWYQQILGQGPKLLIQFQNNGVVDDSQLPKDRFSAERLKGVDSTLKIQPAKLEDSAVYLCASSLGRGGVEQFFGPGTRLTVL.